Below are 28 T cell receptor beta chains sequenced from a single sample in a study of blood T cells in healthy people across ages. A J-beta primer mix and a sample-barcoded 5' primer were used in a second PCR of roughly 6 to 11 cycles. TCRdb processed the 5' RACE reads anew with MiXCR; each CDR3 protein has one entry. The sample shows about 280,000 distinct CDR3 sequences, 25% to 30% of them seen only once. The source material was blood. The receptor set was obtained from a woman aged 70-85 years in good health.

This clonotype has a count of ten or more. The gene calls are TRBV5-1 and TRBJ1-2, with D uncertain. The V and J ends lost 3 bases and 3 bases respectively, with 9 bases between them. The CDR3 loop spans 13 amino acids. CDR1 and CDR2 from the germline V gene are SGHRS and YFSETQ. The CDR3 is CASSYTSDYGYTF. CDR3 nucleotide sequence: TGCGCCAGCAGCTATACATCGGACTATGGCTACACCTTC.

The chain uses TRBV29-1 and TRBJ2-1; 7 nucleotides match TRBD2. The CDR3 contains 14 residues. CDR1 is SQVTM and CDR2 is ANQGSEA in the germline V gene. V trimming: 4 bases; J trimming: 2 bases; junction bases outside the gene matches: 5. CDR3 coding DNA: TGCAGCGTTGCCGGCGGGAGCACCTACAATGAGCAGTTCTTC. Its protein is CSVAGGSTYNEQFF.

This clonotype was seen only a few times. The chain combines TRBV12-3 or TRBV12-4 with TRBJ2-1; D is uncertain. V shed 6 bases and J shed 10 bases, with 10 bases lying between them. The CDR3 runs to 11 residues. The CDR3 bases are TGTGCCAGCAGCCACTATGAGGAGCAGTTCTTC. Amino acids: CASSHYEEQFF.

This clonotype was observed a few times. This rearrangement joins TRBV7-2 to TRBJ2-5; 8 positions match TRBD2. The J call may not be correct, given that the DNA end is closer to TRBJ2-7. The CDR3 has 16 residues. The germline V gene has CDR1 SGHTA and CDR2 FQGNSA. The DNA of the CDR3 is TGTGCCAGCAGCTTAGTAGCGGGACTAATTAACTACGAGCAGTACTTC. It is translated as CASSLVAGLINYEQYF.

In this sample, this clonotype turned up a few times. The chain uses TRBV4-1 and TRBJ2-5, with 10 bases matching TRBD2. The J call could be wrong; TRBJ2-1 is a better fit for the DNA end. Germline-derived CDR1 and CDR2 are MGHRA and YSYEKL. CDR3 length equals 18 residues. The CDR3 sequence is CASSQDRATSGTRNEQFF. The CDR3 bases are TGCGCCAGCAGCCAAGATAGGGCCACTAGCGGGACAAGGAATGAGCAGTTCTTC.

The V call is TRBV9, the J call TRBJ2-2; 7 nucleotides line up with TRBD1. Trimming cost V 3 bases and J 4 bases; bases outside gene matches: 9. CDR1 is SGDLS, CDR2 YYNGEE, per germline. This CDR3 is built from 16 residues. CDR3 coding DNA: TGTGCCAGCAGCGCCACAGGGGTCGGATCCACCGGGGAGCTGTTTTTT. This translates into CASSATGVGSTGELFF.

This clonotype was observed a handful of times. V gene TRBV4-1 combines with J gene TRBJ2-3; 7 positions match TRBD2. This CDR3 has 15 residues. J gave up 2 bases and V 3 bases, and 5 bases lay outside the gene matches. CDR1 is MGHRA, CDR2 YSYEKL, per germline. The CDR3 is CASSHSGTNTDTQYF. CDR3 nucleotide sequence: TGCGCCAGCAGCCATTCCGGGACTAACACAGATACGCAGTATTTT.

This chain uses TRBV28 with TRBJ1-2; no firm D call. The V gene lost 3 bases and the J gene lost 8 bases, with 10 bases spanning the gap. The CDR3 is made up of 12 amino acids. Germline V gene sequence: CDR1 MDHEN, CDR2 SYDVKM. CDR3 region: CASSLVLGGYTF. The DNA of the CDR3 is TGTGCCAGCAGTTTGGTGCTAGGCGGCTACACCTTC.

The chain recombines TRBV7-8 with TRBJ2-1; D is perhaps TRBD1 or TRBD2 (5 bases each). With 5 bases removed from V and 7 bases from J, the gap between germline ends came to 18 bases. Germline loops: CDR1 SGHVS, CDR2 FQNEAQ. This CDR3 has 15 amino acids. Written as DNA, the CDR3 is TGTGCCAGCAGCCTGGGACGGGCAGGGATTAATGAGCAGTTCTTC. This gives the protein CASSLGRAGINEQFF.

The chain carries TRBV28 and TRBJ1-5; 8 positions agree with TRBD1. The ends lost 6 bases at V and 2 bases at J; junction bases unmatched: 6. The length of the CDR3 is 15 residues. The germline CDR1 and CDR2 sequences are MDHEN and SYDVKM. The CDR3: CASRDRDVRNQPQHF. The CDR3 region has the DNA TGTGCCAGCAGGGACAGGGATGTGCGCAATCAGCCCCAGCATTTT.

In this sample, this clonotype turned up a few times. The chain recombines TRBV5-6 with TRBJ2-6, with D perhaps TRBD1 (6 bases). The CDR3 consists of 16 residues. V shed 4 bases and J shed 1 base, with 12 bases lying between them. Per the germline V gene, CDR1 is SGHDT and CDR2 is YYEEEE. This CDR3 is CASSLGRGSGANVLTF. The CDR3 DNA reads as TGTGCCAGCAGCCTCGGCAGGGGATCTGGGGCCAACGTCCTGACTTTC. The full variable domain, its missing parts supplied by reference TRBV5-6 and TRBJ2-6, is DAGVTQSPTHLIKTRGQQVTLRCSPKSGHDTVSWYQQALGQGPQFIFQYYEEEERQRGNFPDRFSGHQFPNYSSELNVNALLLGDSALYLCASSLGRGSGANVLTFGAGSRLTVL.

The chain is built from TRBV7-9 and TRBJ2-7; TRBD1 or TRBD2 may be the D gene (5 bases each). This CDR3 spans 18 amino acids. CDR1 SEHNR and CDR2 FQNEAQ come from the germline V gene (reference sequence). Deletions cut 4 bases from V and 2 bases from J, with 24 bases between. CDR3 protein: CASSSLEFEERDPYEQYF. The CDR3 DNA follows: TGTGCCAGCAGCTCCCTAGAATTCGAAGAGAGGGACCCCTACGAGCAGTACTTC.

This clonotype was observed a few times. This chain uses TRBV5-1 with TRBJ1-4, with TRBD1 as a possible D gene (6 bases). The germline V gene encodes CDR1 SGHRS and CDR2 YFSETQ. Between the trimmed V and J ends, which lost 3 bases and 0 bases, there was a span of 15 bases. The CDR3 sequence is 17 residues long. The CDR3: CASSSWGQVATNEKLFF. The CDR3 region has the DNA TGCGCCAGCAGCTCCTGGGGGCAGGTCGCAACTAATGAAAAACTGTTTTTT.

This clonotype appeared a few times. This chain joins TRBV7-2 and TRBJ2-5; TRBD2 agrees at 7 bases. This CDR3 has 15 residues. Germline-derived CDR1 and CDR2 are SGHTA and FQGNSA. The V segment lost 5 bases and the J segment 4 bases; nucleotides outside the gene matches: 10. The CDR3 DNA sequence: TGTGCCAGCAGCGTAGGGACGACGGGAGGAGAGACCCAGTACTTC. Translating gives CASSVGTTGGETQYF.

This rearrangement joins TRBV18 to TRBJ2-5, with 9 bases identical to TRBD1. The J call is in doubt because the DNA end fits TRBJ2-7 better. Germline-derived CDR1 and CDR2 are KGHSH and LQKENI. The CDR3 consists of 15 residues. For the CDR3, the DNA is TGTGCCAGCTCGGAGGGACAGGGCGTCCCCTACGAGCAGTACTTC. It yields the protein CASSEGQGVPYEQYF.

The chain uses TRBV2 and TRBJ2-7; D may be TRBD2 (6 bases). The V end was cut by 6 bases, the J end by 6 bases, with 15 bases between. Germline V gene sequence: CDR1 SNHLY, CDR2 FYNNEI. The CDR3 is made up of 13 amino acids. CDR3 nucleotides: TGTGCCAGCAGGCGGGATGCCCTTGGCGAGCAGTACTTC. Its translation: CASRRDALGEQYF.

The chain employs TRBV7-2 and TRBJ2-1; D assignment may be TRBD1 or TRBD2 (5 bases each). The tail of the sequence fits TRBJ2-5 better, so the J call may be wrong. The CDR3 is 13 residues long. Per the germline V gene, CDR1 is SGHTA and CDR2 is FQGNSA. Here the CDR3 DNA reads TGTGCCAGCAGCCGGGACCGCCGGGAGACCCAGTACTTC. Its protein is CASSRDRRETQYF.

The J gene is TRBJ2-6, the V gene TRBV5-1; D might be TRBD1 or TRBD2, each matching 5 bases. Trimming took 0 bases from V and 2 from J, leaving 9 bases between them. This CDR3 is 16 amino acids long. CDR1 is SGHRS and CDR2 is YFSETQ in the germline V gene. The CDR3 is CASSLAGTAGANVLTF. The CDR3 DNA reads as TGCGCCAGCAGCTTGGCCGGGACCGCTGGGGCCAACGTCCTGACTTTC.

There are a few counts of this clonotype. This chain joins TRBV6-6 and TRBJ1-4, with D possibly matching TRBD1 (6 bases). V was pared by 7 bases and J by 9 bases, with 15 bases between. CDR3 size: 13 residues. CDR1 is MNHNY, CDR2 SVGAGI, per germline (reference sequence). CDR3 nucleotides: TGTGCCAGCAAACAGGGAGACGCACAAAAACTGTTTTTT. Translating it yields CASKQGDAQKLFF.

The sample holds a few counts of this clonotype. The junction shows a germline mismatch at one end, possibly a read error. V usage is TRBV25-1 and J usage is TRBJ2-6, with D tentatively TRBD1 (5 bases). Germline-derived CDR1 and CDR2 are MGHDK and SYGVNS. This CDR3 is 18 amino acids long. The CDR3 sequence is CASSEFGQAYSGANALTF. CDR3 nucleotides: TGTGCCAGCAGTGAATTCGGGCAGGCCTACTCTGGGGCCAACGCCCTGACTTTC.

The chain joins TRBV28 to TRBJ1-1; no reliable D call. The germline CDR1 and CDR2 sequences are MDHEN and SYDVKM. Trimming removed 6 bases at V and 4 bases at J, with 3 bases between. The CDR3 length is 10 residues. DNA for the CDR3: TGTGCCAGCAGGACCACTGAAGCTTTCTTT. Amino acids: CASRTTEAFF.

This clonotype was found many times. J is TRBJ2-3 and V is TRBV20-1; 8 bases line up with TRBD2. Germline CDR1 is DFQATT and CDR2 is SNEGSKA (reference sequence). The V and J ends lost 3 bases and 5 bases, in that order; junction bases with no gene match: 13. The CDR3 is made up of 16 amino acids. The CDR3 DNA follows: TGCAGTGCTAGCGACCCCTCAGCGGGAGAAGGAGATACGCAGTATTTT. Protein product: CSASDPSAGEGDTQYF.

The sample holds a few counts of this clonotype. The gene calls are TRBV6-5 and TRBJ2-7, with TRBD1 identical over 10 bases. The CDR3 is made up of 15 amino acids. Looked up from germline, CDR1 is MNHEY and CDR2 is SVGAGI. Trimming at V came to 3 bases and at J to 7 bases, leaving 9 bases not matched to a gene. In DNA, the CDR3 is TGTGCCAGCAGTTATTCGGGACAGGGGAATAGTGAGCAGTACTTC. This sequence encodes CASSYSGQGNSEQYF.

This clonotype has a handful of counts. The CDR3 sequence: CSVEDGTANTGELFF. In DNA, the CDR3 is TGCAGCGTTGAAGATGGGACAGCGAACACCGGGGAGCTGTTTTTT. J is TRBJ2-2 and V is TRBV29-1; 7 bases line up with TRBD1. CDR1 and CDR2 from the germline V gene are SQVTM and ANQGSEA. V shed 0 bases and J 0 bases; nucleotides not matched to a gene: 1. The CDR3 extends over 15 amino acids.

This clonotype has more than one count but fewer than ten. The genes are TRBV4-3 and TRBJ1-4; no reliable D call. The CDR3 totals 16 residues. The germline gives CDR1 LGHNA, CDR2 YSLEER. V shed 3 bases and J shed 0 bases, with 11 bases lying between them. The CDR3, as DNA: TGCGCCAGCAGCCAGATCGCGGCAGCAACTAATGAAAAACTGTTTTTT. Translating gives CASSQIAAATNEKLFF.

The CDR3 region is CSAAAGDSSPLHF. DNA for the CDR3: TGCAGTGCCGCCGCGGGGGATAGTTCACCCCTCCACTTT. This chain links TRBV20-1 with TRBJ1-6, with a possible D match to TRBD1 (5 bases). CDR3 length: 13 residues. Germline V gene lookup returns CDR1 DFQATT and CDR2 SNEGSKA (reference sequence). V was clipped by 6 bases and J by 9 bases, with 15 bases between them.

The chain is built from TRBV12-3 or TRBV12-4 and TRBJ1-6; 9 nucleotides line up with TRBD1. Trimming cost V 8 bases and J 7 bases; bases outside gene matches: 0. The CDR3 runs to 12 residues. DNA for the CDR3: TGTGCCAGCGGACAGGGGAATTCACCCCTCCACTTT. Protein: CASGQGNSPLHF.

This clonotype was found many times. The DNA of the CDR3 is TGCAGCGTTGAAGATCTGGGGCTAGCGGGAGGGACAGATACGCAGTATTTT. This sequence encodes CSVEDLGLAGGTDTQYF. The gene calls are TRBV29-1 and TRBJ2-3, with 12 bases fitting TRBD2. There are 17 residues in the CDR3. The germline gives CDR1 SQVTM, CDR2 ANQGSEA. The junction had 7 bases not matched to a gene; V was cut back by 0 bases and J by 3 bases.